Shown below are 15 T cell receptor beta chains from a single sample sequenced in a study of cytomegalovirus exposure and HLA in healthy donors. Vbeta (60) and Jbeta (13) primers were used in the PCR. Clones were read by immunoSEQ multiplex PCR, and TCRdb kept only the in-frame ones, dropping some. Of about 160,000 clones in the sample, around four fifths were seen once. The sequenced sample was PBMCs. The receptors were gathered from a man younger than 30 in good health and CMV-seropositive.

The gene calls are TRBV4-3 and TRBJ2-5; D remains ambiguous. CDR1 is LGHNA and CDR2 is YSLEER in the germline V gene. Trimming cost V 1 base and J 5 bases, with 11 bases left between them. The CDR3 has 14 residues. CDR3 loop: CASSQAGQRETQYF. CDR3 nucleotide sequence: TGCGCCAGCAGCCAAGCTGGGCAACGGGAGACCCAGTACTTC.

The chain has TRBV27 and TRBJ2-1, with D tentatively TRBD2 (7 bases). The CDR3 spans 16 residues. Trimming removed 6 bases from V and 3 bases from J, with 18 bases in between. The germline V gene encodes CDR1 MNHEY and CDR2 SMNVEV (reference sequence). The CDR3 is CASRSGGGAFYNEQFF. The CDR3 DNA is TGTGCCAGCAGATCGGGTGGGGGGGCTTTCTACAATGAGCAGTTCTTC.

This chain uses TRBV4-3 with TRBJ1-6; D gene uncertain. Trimming removed 0 bases at V and 6 bases at J, with 6 bases between. CDR3 length equals 14 residues. Looked up from germline, CDR1 is LGHNA and CDR2 is YSLEER. Here the CDR3 reads CASSQDRFNSPLHF. For the CDR3, the DNA is TGCGCCAGCAGCCAAGACAGATTTAATTCACCCCTCCACTTT.

This clone was detected a few times. The junction differs from germline at one of its ends, possibly a read error. The V and J genes are TRBV4-1 and TRBJ1-1; D is ambiguous. Germline-derived CDR1 and CDR2 are MGHRA and YSYEKL. This CDR3 has 13 residues. This CDR3 is CASRQVDGVVAFF. The CDR3 DNA is TGCGCCAGCAGACAAGTTGACGGAGTAGTTGCTTTCTTT.

This clone was detected once. The rearrangement links TRBV5-1 to TRBJ1-3; D remains ambiguous. The CDR3 extends over 14 amino acids. The germline V gene encodes CDR1 SGHRS and CDR2 YFSETQ. V lost 0 bases and J lost 0, with 4 bases in between. As DNA, the CDR3 is TGCGCCAGCAGCTTGGGTCTCTCTGGAAACACCATATATTTT. It encodes CASSLGLSGNTIYF.

The chain joins TRBV11-2 to TRBJ2-1; TRBD2 matches 14 bases. This CDR3 contains 17 residues. The V gene end was trimmed by 5 bases and the J gene end by 6 bases; junction bases not matched to a gene: 9. Germline assignment: CDR1 SGHAT and CDR2 FQNNGV. The CDR3 loop is CASSRGTSGSSGNEQFF. The CDR3 region has the DNA TGTGCCAGCAGCCGAGGGACTAGCGGGAGTTCAGGCAATGAGCAGTTCTTC.

The chain has TRBV10-2 and TRBJ2-7; the match to TRBD1 covers 7 bases. The V gene's germline CDR1 is WSHSY and CDR2 SAAADI. Germline trimming cut 3 bases from V and 2 bases from J; bases unmatched to any gene: 4. This CDR3 region has 14 residues. The CDR3 DNA reads as TGCGCCAGCAGTGATAAGGGGGCCACCTACGAGCAGTACTTC. It is translated as CASSDKGATYEQYF.

This chain connects TRBV6-4 to TRBJ2-7; 9 bases map to TRBD1. The CDR3 totals 15 residues. The germline V gene encodes CDR1 MRHNA and CDR2 SNTAGT. J was trimmed by 2 bases and V by 4 bases; bases with no gene match: 6. The CDR3 spells CASSGTGAIAYEQYF. The CDR3, as DNA: TGTGCCAGCAGTGGGACAGGGGCCATTGCCTACGAGCAGTACTTC.

The rearrangement links TRBV6-1 to TRBJ1-5, with 7 bases matching TRBD1. After removal of 3 bases from V and 6 bases from J, the junction contained 5 bases not matched to a gene. Per the germline V gene, CDR1 is MNHNS and CDR2 is SASEGT. There are 14 residues in the CDR3. CDR3 amino acids: CASSETGKRQPQHF. The CDR3 bases are TGTGCCAGCAGTGAGACAGGGAAGCGTCAGCCCCAGCATTTT.

The V gene is TRBV5-1, the J gene TRBJ2-5; TRBD2 is a possible D gene (7 bases). V lost 3 bases and J 5 bases, leaving 11 bases between the germline ends. This CDR3 region has 13 residues. The germline CDR1 and CDR2 sequences are SGHRS and YFSETQ. The CDR3 DNA follows: TGCGCCAGCAGCTGGACTAGGGGGGAGACCCAGTACTTC. Translating it yields CASSWTRGETQYF.

This sequence joins TRBV29-1 and TRBJ1-2; no clear D gene. The CDR3 sequence is 12 residues long. Germline CDR1 SQVTM, CDR2 ANQGSEA. Trimming removed 5 bases from V and 10 bases from J, with 17 bases in between. Here the CDR3 reads CSVTPGKFDYTF. CDR3 in DNA: TGCAGCGTTACACCGGGAAAATTTGACTACACCTTC.

A note on this clone: This sample also contains other DNA sequences that code for the same CDR3. The chain couples TRBV28 to TRBJ1-2, with 9 bases aligning to TRBD1. CDR1 is MDHEN and CDR2 is SYDVKM in the germline V gene. The CDR3 runs to 15 residues. The junction had 10 bases not matched to a gene; V was cut back by 3 bases and J by 8 bases. DNA of the CDR3: TGTGCCAGCAGTTTTGTTCGGGACAGGGCTGCCGGCTACACCTTC. It is translated as CASSFVRDRAAGYTF.

The chain links TRBV7-2 to TRBJ2-2, with a tentative D call TRBD1 (5 bases). The germline V gene encodes CDR1 SGHTA and CDR2 FQGNSA. V was cut by 5 bases and J by 9 bases, with 19 bases left in between. This CDR3 has 15 residues. The CDR3 coding sequence is TGTGCCAGCAGCCAAGGGGTTCCTCCAACCTGGGAGCTGTTTTTT. Encoded protein: CASSQGVPPTWELFF.

The chain links TRBV7-9 to TRBJ2-3; 10 nucleotides match TRBD2. The CDR3 is made up of 17 amino acids. The trim removed 2 bases at V and 1 base at J, leaving 6 bases unmatched. Germline-derived CDR1 and CDR2 are SEHNR and FQNEAQ (reference sequence). CDR3 sequence: CASSLLAGAWGTDTQYF. For the CDR3, the DNA is TGTGCCAGCAGCTTACTAGCGGGAGCGTGGGGCACAGATACGCAGTATTTT.

This chain uses TRBV5-6 with TRBJ2-5, with D perhaps TRBD2 (5 bases). The CDR3 extends over 14 amino acids. V was clipped by 1 base and J by 4 bases, with 11 bases between them. Germline assignment: CDR1 SGHDT and CDR2 YYEEEE. The chain's CDR3 is CASSLPRGRETQYF. The CDR3 DNA sequence: TGTGCCAGCAGCTTGCCCAGAGGGCGAGAGACCCAGTACTTC.